Listed below are T cell receptor beta chains from one sample, sequenced in a study of T cell repertoires in cytomegalovirus infection. TCRdb reanalysed the reads using MiXCR and keeps one entry per CDR3 protein. This sample carries about 570,000 distinct CDR3 sequences, about 40% of them seen once, and the ten largest clones take around 50%. No cognate antigen is known for these TCRs. The material was cultured PBMCs, obtained from culture after CMV antigen stimulation. The receptors originated from a human donor in good health (CMV status not recorded). Some clones in this sample may be carry-over from other donors' samples. Both conserved end residues are part of each CDR3. D genes are given only for firm matches. Where a row states a size, it is once, few, many or the class of an expanded clone; other rows omit it.

v_gene	abundance	d_gene	j_gene	CDR3aa	CDR3nt
TRBV7-9	NA	NA	TRBJ2-3	CASSSGSYTQYF	TGTGCCAGCAGCTCTGGGTCGTATACGCAGTATTTT
TRBV7-2	many	NA	TRBJ2-3	CASSLLLAGAIGDTQYF	TGTGCCAGCAGCTTACTTTTGGCGGGGGCTATAGGAGATACGCAGTATTTT
TRBV20-1	NA	NA	TRBJ2-4	CSALELGNIQYF	TGCAGTGCCCTGGAACTGGGAAACATTCAGTACTTC
TRBV7-2	NA	NA	TRBJ1-3	CASSFPRPGNTIYF	TGTGCCAGCAGCTTCCCCCGACCGGGAAACACCATATATTTT
TRBV20-1	NA	NA	TRBJ2-7	CSARRQIYEQYF	TGCAGTGCTAGACGTCAGATTTACGAGCAGTACTTC
TRBV19	NA	NA	TRBJ2-2	CASTMGGAAGELFF	TGTGCCAGTACCATGGGGGGTGCGGCCGGGGAGCTGTTTTTT
TRBV7-9	NA	TRBD2	TRBJ2-1	CASSFLLAGDTNEQFF	TGTGCCAGCAGCTTCTTGCTAGCGGGAGACACCAATGAGCAGTTCTTC
TRBV5-5	NA	TRBD1	TRBJ2-3	CASSLVTGGGTDTQYF	TGTGCCAGCAGCTTGGTAACAGGGGGAGGCACAGATACGCAGTATTTT
TRBV19	few	TRBD1	TRBJ1-5	CASGQGLGQPQHF	TGTGCCAGTGGACAGGGTTTAGGTCAGCCCCAGCATTTT
TRBV5-4	NA	NA	TRBJ1-2	CASSLADSLGYTF	TGTGCCAGCAGCTTGGCCGACTCCCTGGGCTACACCTTC
TRBV7-2	NA	TRBD1	TRBJ1-6	CASSLARTGTSPLHF	TGTGCCAGCAGCTTAGCCCGGACAGGGACCTCACCCCTCCACTTT
TRBV28	NA	TRBD2	TRBJ2-7	CASRDSSGGLSYEQYF	TGTGCCAGCAGAGATTCTAGCGGGGGCCTCTCCTACGAGCAGTACTTC
TRBV6-5	few	NA	TRBJ2-7	CASSYSIGSSYEQYF	TGTGCCAGCAGTTACTCTATAGGGAGCTCCTACGAGCAGTACTTC
TRBV6-1	NA	TRBD2	TRBJ2-5	CASTGGGAKETQYF	TGTGCCAGCACCGGCGGGGGGGCAAAAGAGACCCAGTACTTC
TRBV19	few	NA	TRBJ2-7	CASRSLYEQYF	TGTGCCAGTAGGAGCCTATACGAGCAGTACTTC
TRBV5-1	NA	NA	TRBJ1-1	CASSPGLMNTEAFF	TGTGCCAGCAGCCCGGGACTGATGAACACTGAAGCTTTCTTT
TRBV5-1	NA	NA	TRBJ2-1	CASSEGILYNEQFF	TGCGCCAGCAGCGAGGGGATCCTCTACAATGAGCAGTTCTTC
TRBV27	NA	TRBD1	TRBJ1-2	CASSFTGQFLYGYTF	TGTGCCAGCAGTTTCACGGGACAGTTTTTGTATGGCTACACCTTC
TRBV7-6	NA	NA	TRBJ1-4	CASSLSRGLDEKLFF	TGTGCCAGCAGCTTATCCCGGGGGCTCGATGAAAAACTGTTTTTT
TRBV7-2	few	NA	TRBJ2-7	CASSSPRTPVYEQYF	TGTGCCAGCAGCTCGCCCCGGACCCCAGTCTACGAGCAGTACTTC
TRBV7-3	NA	TRBD1	TRBJ2-7	CASSGRTGAEYEQYF	TGTGCCAGCAGCGGAAGGACAGGGGCGGAGTACGAGCAGTACTTC
TRBV14	NA	NA	TRBJ1-4	CASSQWAGDEKLFF	TGTGCCAGCAGCCAATGGGCAGGGGATGAAAAACTGTTTTTT
TRBV6-2/TRBV6-3	NA	TRBD1	TRBJ2-5	CASSYANPDRPLFQETQYF	TGTGCCAGCAGTTACGCAAACCCGGACAGGCCCCTTTTTCAAGAGACCCAGTACTTC
TRBV29-1	NA	TRBD2	TRBJ2-2	CSVPSAGGNTGELFF	TGCAGCGTTCCTAGCGCGGGAGGAAACACCGGGGAGCTGTTTTTT
TRBV19	NA	NA	TRBJ2-3	CASSISADTQYF	TGTGCCAGTAGTATTTCGGCAGATACGCAGTATTTT
TRBV4-1	NA	NA	TRBJ2-7	CASSQIGIYEQYF	TGCGCCAGCAGCCAGATCGGTATTTACGAGCAGTACTTC
TRBV6-1	NA	NA	TRBJ1-2	CATSEGEYGYTF	TGTGCCACCTCGGAGGGGGAATATGGCTACACCTTC
TRBV11-2	NA	NA	TRBJ1-1	CASSFRDLGAFF	TGTGCCAGCAGCTTTCGGGACCTCGGGGCTTTCTTT
TRBV6-5	NA	NA	TRBJ2-1	CASRTGGAYNEQFF	TGTGCCAGCAGAACAGGGGGGGCTTACAATGAGCAGTTCTTC
TRBV6-1	few	NA	TRBJ2-7	CASSEVGGTYEQYF	TGTGCCAGCAGTGAAGTAGGCGGAACCTACGAGCAGTACTTC
TRBV2	NA	TRBD1	TRBJ2-5	CASTGQGIPRHETQYF	TGTGCCAGTACGGGACAGGGGATCCCACGACACGAGACCCAGTACTTC
TRBV7-6	few	NA	TRBJ1-1	CASSLGEDTEAFF	TGTGCCAGCAGCTTGGGTGAGGACACTGAAGCTTTCTTT
TRBV20-1	NA	NA	TRBJ2-1	CSASQAVSYNEQFF	TGCAGTGCTAGCCAAGCGGTCTCCTACAATGAGCAGTTCTTC
TRBV6-1	few	NA	TRBJ2-3	CASTSRGDTQYF	TGTGCCAGTACTTCGCGGGGAGATACGCAGTATTTT
TRBV7-2	few	TRBD2	TRBJ2-5	CASSRGTSGLKETQYF	TGTGCCAGCAGCCGCGGGACTAGCGGGCTAAAAGAGACCCAGTACTTC
TRBV11-2	NA	TRBD1	TRBJ2-7	CASRHPNRGQVFYEQYF	TGTGCCAGCAGACATCCGAACCGGGGACAGGTCTTCTACGAGCAGTACTTC
TRBV7-8	NA	NA	TRBJ2-1	CASSLAGTFRGNEQFF	TGTGCCAGCAGCTTAGCGGGAACGTTCCGTGGCAATGAGCAGTTCTTC
TRBV6-5	NA	NA	TRBJ1-1	CASSYLGGTEAFF	TGTGCCAGCAGTTACTTGGGAGGAACTGAAGCTTTCTTT
TRBV20-1	NA	NA	TRBJ2-1	CSARDASSGGEQFF	TGCAGTGCTAGAGATGCGTCTAGTGGGGGTGAGCAGTTCTTC
TRBV7-2	many	NA	TRBJ2-2	CASSFGKLATGELFF	TGTGCCAGCAGCTTTGGGAAACTGGCCACCGGGGAGCTGTTTTTT
TRBV5-6	NA	TRBD1	TRBJ1-3	CASSRVDRAGNTIYF	TGTGCCAGCAGTCGAGTGGACAGGGCCGGAAACACCATATATTTT
TRBV7-2	few	NA	TRBJ2-1	CASSSVAGPGNEQFF	TGTGCCAGCAGCTCCGTGGCAGGGCCGGGAAATGAGCAGTTCTTC
TRBV4-1	NA	NA	TRBJ2-4	CASMGGGGGNIQYF	TGCGCCAGTATGGGAGGAGGGGGAGGGAACATTCAGTACTTC
TRBV12-3/TRBV12-4	many	TRBD2	TRBJ2-3	CASSLTAGGTDTQYF	TGTGCCAGCAGCCTAACGGCGGGGGGGACCGATACGCAGTATTTT
TRBV12-3/TRBV12-4	few	TRBD2	TRBJ2-3	CASSQNGLDLDTQYF	TGTGCCAGCAGCCAAAATGGACTAGATCTGGATACGCAGTATTTT
TRBV7-2	few	NA	TRBJ2-5	CASTQGQETQYF	TGTGCCAGCACCCAAGGGCAGGAGACCCAGTACTTC
TRBV4-1	NA	NA	TRBJ2-6	CASSQRLQPVGSGANVLTF	TGCGCCAGCAGCCAGCGATTACAGCCGGTAGGCTCTGGGGCCAACGTCCTGACTTTC
TRBV6-1	NA	NA	TRBJ2-2	CASSEGVGGQAGELFF	TGTGCCAGCAGTGAAGGGGTGGGGGGGCAGGCCGGGGAGCTGTTTTTT
TRBV7-2	NA	TRBD1	TRBJ2-5	CASSSMGFMGTGIGTQYF	TGTGCCAGCAGCTCCATGGGTTTTATGGGGACAGGTATCGGGACCCAGTACTTC
TRBV7-2	few	NA	TRBJ2-1	CASSFGPGARF	NA
TRBV5-1	NA	TRBD1	TRBJ2-1	CASSLQALGQGFDNEQFF	TGCGCCAGCAGCTTGCAAGCGCTGGGACAGGGGTTTGACAATGAGCAGTTCTTC
TRBV6-1	NA	NA	TRBJ2-7	CASSDGLDYEQYF	TGTGCCAGCAGTGACGGACTGGACTACGAGCAGTACTTC
TRBV19	few	NA	TRBJ1-2	CASSIVGGQGYTF	TGTGCCAGTAGTATAGTCGGAGGACAAGGCTACACCTTC